Below, 32 T cell receptor beta chains from the same sample are listed, as sequenced in a study of CD8 T cells in ankylosing spondylitis. From the 5' RACE reads, TCRdb called clonotypes with MiXCR, one entry per CDR3 protein. The data contain 300,000 to 350,000 distinct CDR3 sequences, around 20% of them singletons. Source material: blood, either unsorted or a sorted T cell fraction (not recorded which). These receptors were taken from a female donor with ankylosing spondylitis or in good health (not recorded which).

The V call is TRBV20-1, the J call TRBJ2-1; D is unclear. The CDR3 loop spans 15 amino acids. Trimming left V 0 bases short and J 7 bases short, with 16 bases between. From germline, CDR1 is DFQATT and CDR2 SNEGSKA (reference sequence). The CDR3 is CSARDSKAAGNEQFF. CDR3 nucleotide sequence: TGCAGTGCTAGAGATTCGAAGGCCGCCGGGAATGAGCAGTTCTTC.

This clonotype was counted at least ten times. This chain connects TRBV6-2 or TRBV6-3 to TRBJ1-2, with 7 bases lining up with TRBD1. From germline, CDR1 is MNHEY and CDR2 SVGEGT. The CDR3 sequence is 12 residues long. V trimming: 8 bases; J trimming: 2 bases; junction bases outside the gene matches: 2. CDR3 residues: CASRDSNYGYTF. In nucleotides, the CDR3 is TGTGCCAGCCGGGACAGCAACTATGGCTACACCTTC.

At least ten counts were recorded for this clonotype. This chain connects TRBV29-1 to TRBJ2-7; TRBD2 might be the D (5 bases). Germline assignment: CDR1 SQVTM and CDR2 ANQGSEA. Trimming shortened V by 4 bases and J by 5 bases, and 15 bases separated the two germline ends. The CDR3 has 13 amino acids. DNA of the CDR3: TGCAGCGTTGCCCCGTCGGGAAGTAACGAGCAGTACTTC. Translation gives CSVAPSGSNEQYF.

This clonotype has at least ten counts. The chain employs TRBV7-9 and TRBJ1-1; D might be TRBD1 (6 bases). V was trimmed by 7 bases and J by 0 bases, leaving 12 bases between them. The CDR3 has 14 residues. CDR1 and CDR2 from the germline V gene are SEHNR and FQNEAQ (reference sequence). The CDR3 is CASTLGQLNTEAFF. CDR3 sequence (DNA): TGTGCCAGCACTCTCGGACAGCTGAACACTGAAGCTTTCTTT.

This clonotype was seen many times. The rearrangement uses TRBV20-1 and TRBJ1-5, with unresolved D. CDR1 and CDR2 (germline): DFQATT, SNEGSKA (reference sequence). The length of the CDR3 is 16 residues. The V gene lost 0 bases and the J gene lost 0 bases, with 12 bases spanning the gap. CDR3 coding DNA: TGCAGTGCTAGAGACCCCACAACCAGTAGCAATCAGCCCCAGCATTTT. Its protein is CSARDPTTSSNQPQHF.

The rearrangement links TRBV20-1 to TRBJ1-2, with a possible D match to TRBD1 (6 bases). The CDR3 is 12 residues long. Between the trimmed V and J ends, which lost 5 bases and 5 bases, there was a span of 12 bases. The germline CDR1 and CDR2 sequences are DFQATT and SNEGSKA (reference sequence). CDR3 residues: CSASIGGYGYTF. In nucleotides, the CDR3 is TGCAGTGCTTCGATAGGGGGTTATGGCTACACCTTC.

This clonotype was recorded many times. This rearrangement joins TRBV6-1 to TRBJ1-1; the D gene is possibly TRBD1 (6 bases). CDR1 is MNHNS, CDR2 SASEGT, per germline. V was shortened by 5 bases and J by 0 bases, with 7 bases between the two germline ends. This CDR3 region has 13 residues. CDR3 loop: CASSRTVNTEAFF. The CDR3, as DNA: TGTGCCAGCAGTCGGACAGTGAACACTGAAGCTTTCTTT.

This clonotype was counted ten times or more. This chain connects TRBV12-3 or TRBV12-4 to TRBJ2-7; D is uncertain. The V and J ends lost 3 bases and 4 bases respectively, with 10 bases between them. CDR3 length: 13 residues. CDR3: CASSFLRSYEQYF. The CDR3 bases are TGTGCCAGCAGTTTTCTCAGGAGTTACGAGCAGTACTTC.

This clonotype showed up just a few times. The chain carries TRBV20-1 and TRBJ2-1; D might be TRBD2 (6 bases). In germline, CDR1 is DFQATT, CDR2 SNEGSKA (reference sequence). The ends were cut back, 4 bases at V and 7 bases at J, with 17 bases in the middle. There are 14 residues in the CDR3. CDR3 sequence reads: CSAIRPEGGNEQFF. The CDR3 nucleotides are TGCAGTGCTATCCGACCGGAGGGCGGGAATGAGCAGTTCTTC.

This clonotype appeared many times. The V and J genes are TRBV12-3 or TRBV12-4 and TRBJ2-2; D gene uncertain. The V end was cut by 7 bases, the J end by 3 bases, with 6 bases between. The CDR3 is made up of 12 amino acids. CDR3 protein: CASTLHTGELFF. CDR3 bases: TGTGCCAGCACCTTACACACCGGGGAGCTGTTTTTT.

Only a few counts were recorded for this clonotype. The chain has TRBV4-2 and TRBJ2-3; D possibly corresponds to TRBD2 (6 bases). Trimming removed 0 bases at V and 6 bases at J, with 13 bases between. Germline CDR1 is LGHNA and CDR2 is YNFKEQ. The CDR3 spans 15 residues. The CDR3 here is CASSQDRWGEDTQYF. The CDR3 bases are TGTGCCAGCAGCCAAGATCGGTGGGGGGAGGATACGCAGTATTTT.

In its sample, this clonotype was seen a few times. The chain has TRBV12-3 or TRBV12-4 and TRBJ2-1; 13 positions match TRBD2. The CDR3 is 19 amino acids. The trim removed 7 bases at V and 1 base at J, leaving 13 bases unmatched. CDR3: CASNPRTSGSGGSYNEQFF. The CDR3, as DNA: TGTGCCAGCAACCCCCGGACTAGCGGGAGTGGGGGATCCTACAATGAGCAGTTCTTC.

This chain links TRBV20-1 with TRBJ2-1, with 11 bases aligning to TRBD2. The CDR3 runs to 19 residues. Germline V gene data show CDR1 as DFQATT and CDR2 as SNEGSKA (reference sequence). The trim removed 0 bases at V and 4 bases at J, leaving 14 bases unmatched. CDR3: CSARDGTQGTSGLYNEQFF. The CDR3, as DNA: TGCAGTGCTAGAGATGGGACCCAGGGGACTAGCGGTTTATACAATGAGCAGTTCTTC.

The chain carries TRBV27 and TRBJ1-2; D gene unclear. CDR3 length equals 15 residues. The germline V gene encodes CDR1 MNHEY and CDR2 SMNVEV (reference sequence). V dropped 3 bases and J dropped 0 bases, with 11 bases sitting between them. The CDR3 loop is CASSFGRLANYGYTF. CDR3 nucleotides: TGTGCCAGCAGTTTCGGCCGTCTTGCTAACTATGGCTACACCTTC.

The genes are TRBV19 and TRBJ1-2; D not resolved. The CDR3 totals 13 residues. Trimming left V 6 bases short and J 3 bases short, with 11 bases between. Per the germline V gene, CDR1 is LNHDA and CDR2 is SQIVND (reference sequence). CDR3 DNA sequence: TGTGCCAGTAGCGAGGGCATCCACTATGGCTACACCTTC. Translation: CASSEGIHYGYTF.

This clonotype was seen just once. This rearrangement joins TRBV27 to TRBJ2-7, with D possibly being TRBD2 (5 bases). This CDR3 is 16 amino acids long. V gave up 4 bases and J gave up 2 bases, with 18 bases separating them. The germline V gene has CDR1 MNHEY and CDR2 SMNVEV (reference sequence). CDR3 in amino acids: CASSSRTVGLAYEQYF. CDR3 in DNA: TGTGCCAGCAGTTCACGGACTGTAGGTCTAGCCTACGAGCAGTACTTC.

This clonotype appeared many times. This sequence joins TRBV29-1 and TRBJ2-5; unclear D gene. Per the germline V gene, CDR1 is SQVTM and CDR2 is ANQGSEA. The CDR3 consists of 12 residues. Trimming took 4 bases from V and 5 from J, leaving 11 bases between them. CDR3 bases: TGCAGCGTTGTAGAAGTCGGGGAGACCCAGTACTTC. It yields the protein CSVVEVGETQYF.

This clonotype has a single count. This chain uses TRBV19 with TRBJ2-7; D may be TRBD2 (7 bases). CDR3 length equals 14 residues. Per germline, CDR1 LNHDA and CDR2 SQIVND (reference sequence). The V gene lost 9 bases and the J gene lost 7 bases, with 22 bases spanning the gap. The CDR3: CASRGGPASPEQYF. The CDR3 DNA sequence: TGTGCCAGCAGGGGAGGGCCAGCATCCCCTGAGCAGTACTTC.

This rearrangement joins TRBV7-2 to TRBJ2-7; TRBD2 matches at 11 bases. This CDR3 contains 16 residues. Germline loops: CDR1 SGHTA, CDR2 FQGNSA. The V segment lost 5 bases and the J segment 0 bases; nucleotides outside the gene matches: 6. CDR3 protein: CASSHSGRVLSYEQYF. In DNA form, the CDR3 reads TGTGCCAGCAGCCATAGCGGGAGGGTTCTCTCCTACGAGCAGTACTTC.

This clonotype was detected only a few times. J is TRBJ2-2 and V is TRBV9; the D call may be TRBD1 or TRBD2 (5 bases each). Trimming pared 3 bases from V and 3 bases from J, leaving 9 bases between. The CDR3 is 14 amino acids. Germline-derived CDR1 and CDR2 are SGDLS and YYNGEE. CDR3 DNA sequence: TGTGCCAGCAGCGAGAGGGACCACACCGGGGAGCTGTTTTTT. As protein: CASSERDHTGELFF.

This chain connects TRBV6-6 to TRBJ1-1; no reliable D call. Germline V gene sequence: CDR1 MNHNY, CDR2 SVGAGI (reference sequence). This CDR3 has 12 amino acids. Trimming stripped 2 bases from V and 7 bases from J, with 8 bases between. This CDR3 reads CASSYRELEAFF. The CDR3, as DNA: TGTGCCAGCAGTTACAGGGAACTTGAAGCTTTCTTT.

Worth noting for this clonotype: A much larger clonotype is one base distant, so this may be a read error. The chain is built from TRBV10-3 and TRBJ2-5; D is unclear. The CDR3 spans 11 residues. Germline CDR1 reads ENHRY; CDR2 reads SYGVKD. V shed 6 bases and J shed 0 bases, with 2 bases lying between them. This CDR3 reads CAISDQETQYF. The CDR3 nucleotides are TGTGCCATCAGCGACCAAGAGACCCAGTACTTC.

The chain employs TRBV4-2 and TRBJ1-2, with unresolved D. Germline loops: CDR1 LGHNA, CDR2 YNFKEQ. The V end was cut by 0 bases, the J end by 8 bases, with 19 bases between. The CDR3 is 16 amino acids. In nucleotides, the CDR3 is TGTGCCAGCAGCCAAGATATCGTTTTTGGTGGTGGCGGCTACACCTTC. It codes for CASSQDIVFGGGGYTF.

This clonotype was detected only a few times. J is TRBJ2-3 and V is TRBV24-1; D is undetermined. CDR1 and CDR2 from the germline V gene are KGHDR and SFDVKD. The V end lost 1 base, the J end lost 5 bases, and 3 bases lay between the germline ends. This CDR3 comprises 12 residues. The CDR3 DNA follows: TGTGCCACCAGTGATTTTAAAGATACGCAGTATTTT. It translates to CATSDFKDTQYF.

V gene TRBV24-1 combines with J gene TRBJ2-7, with D tentatively TRBD2 (5 bases). CDR3 length: 15 amino acids. CDR1 KGHDR and CDR2 SFDVKD come from the germline V gene. Between the trimmed V and J ends, which lost 3 bases and 6 bases, there was a span of 17 bases. The CDR3 bases are TGTGCCACCAGTGATACGGCTAGCCTCTCTAGCGAGCAGTACTTC. Its translation: CATSDTASLSSEQYF.

This clonotype has a handful of counts. The gene calls are TRBV27 and TRBJ1-1; D is ambiguous. Germline V gene sequence: CDR1 MNHEY, CDR2 SMNVEV (reference sequence). This CDR3 has 13 residues. Trimming stripped 6 bases from V and 6 bases from J, with 14 bases between. CDR3 DNA sequence: TGTGCCAGCAGGGGAGACAAGAGCGCTGAAGCTTTCTTT. Translation: CASRGDKSAEAFF.

This sequence joins TRBV29-1 and TRBJ1-1, with 10 bases matching TRBD1. This CDR3 spans 13 amino acids. Per the germline V gene, CDR1 is SQVTM and CDR2 is ANQGSEA. V trimming: 7 bases; J trimming: 4 bases; junction bases outside the gene matches: 6. CDR3 protein: CSGTRDRGTEAFF. CDR3 DNA: TGCAGCGGTACACGGGACAGGGGCACTGAAGCTTTCTTT.

The chain employs TRBV6-1 and TRBJ2-1; D uncertain. This CDR3 region has 13 residues. Germline values: CDR1 MNHNS, CDR2 SASEGT. V was cut by 5 bases and J by 9 bases, with 14 bases left in between. Here the CDR3 DNA reads TGTGCCAGCAGTCGGAATGAAGTCGGTGAGCAGTTCTTC. Translated, it gives CASSRNEVGEQFF.

The chain combines TRBV15 with TRBJ2-7, with D perhaps TRBD2 (5 bases). The CDR3 extends over 14 amino acids. V shed 5 bases and J shed 7 bases, with 18 bases lying between them. The germline CDR1 and CDR2 sequences are LNHNV and YYDKDF (reference sequence). Here the CDR3 reads CATSGGSLPGEQYF. CDR3 bases: TGTGCCACCAGCGGCGGTTCGCTTCCGGGAGAGCAGTACTTC.

The DNA of the CDR3 is TGTGCCACCAGCAGAGTCAGAGCGGGTTCCTACGAGCAGTACTTC. This sequence encodes CATSRVRAGSYEQYF. The chain combines TRBV15 with TRBJ2-7; tentative D call: TRBD2 (6 bases). Trimming left V 1 base short and J 1 base short, with 11 bases between. This CDR3 is built from 15 residues. Germline V gene sequence: CDR1 LNHNV, CDR2 YYDKDF (reference sequence). Drawing the rest from reference TRBV15 and TRBJ2-7, the complete variable domain is DAMVIQNPRYQVTQFGKPVTLSCSQTLNHNVMYWYQQKSSQAPKLLFHYYDKDFNNEADTPDNFQSRRPNTSFCFLDIRSPGLGDTAMYLCATSRVRAGSYEQYFGPGTRLTVT.

This clonotype was seen more than once but under ten times. The gene calls are TRBV29-1 and TRBJ1-1, with D uncertain. Trimming removed 3 bases from V and 8 bases from J, with 13 bases in between. This CDR3 has 12 amino acids. Germline assignment: CDR1 SQVTM and CDR2 ANQGSEA. The CDR3 DNA is TGCAGCGTTGAGGACGGCTCAATCGAAGCTTTCTTT. This encodes CSVEDGSIEAFF.

This chain links TRBV29-1 with TRBJ1-2; D ambiguous. V was shortened by 4 bases and J by 2 bases, with 11 bases between the two germline ends. The CDR3 consists of 13 residues. Germline loops: CDR1 SQVTM, CDR2 ANQGSEA. The CDR3 region has the DNA TGCAGCGTTGTATTGGGAGGGAACTATGGCTACACCTTC. It specifies CSVVLGGNYGYTF.